This T cell receptor beta chain is drawn from a study of CD8+ T cells in alopecia areata. Study-wide findings and caveats: Among patients, TCR sharing was less clear than in mice, a difference possibly due in part to HLA diversity in the patient population. There were also resident alphabeta T cells of normal skin sequenced in scalp samples. Tofacitinib significantly brought down scalp clonality and expanded CD8+ clones among top 100.

The CDR3 has 17 residues. The germline V gene encodes CDR1 SGHRS and CDR2 YFSETQ. V was cut by 3 bases and J by 3 bases, with 20 bases left in between. On this clone: What it recognizes is unknown.

Sequencing relied on a cDNA template that was reverse transcribed from extracted RNA. Sequencing was performed with immunoSEQ multiplex PCR; in TCRdb, only in-frame clones are kept and a portion is missing. Among some 190,000 clones listed, roughly three fifths were seen once. This sample's treatment: oral pan-JAK inhibitor, 5-10 mg twice daily. From PBMCs, CD4+ and CD8+ T cells were sorted. The clonotype comes from a human donor with alopecia areata. Sequencing was performed on CD4+ T cells sorted from blood, taken at week 4, from a patient treated with tofacitinib. V usage is TRBV5-1 and J usage is TRBJ2-3; D may be TRBD2 (5 bases). The CDR3 coding sequence is TGCGCCAGCAGCTACTCGGGTGACCTAGGAGGAACAGATACGCAGTATTTT. As protein: CASSYSGDLGGTDTQYF.